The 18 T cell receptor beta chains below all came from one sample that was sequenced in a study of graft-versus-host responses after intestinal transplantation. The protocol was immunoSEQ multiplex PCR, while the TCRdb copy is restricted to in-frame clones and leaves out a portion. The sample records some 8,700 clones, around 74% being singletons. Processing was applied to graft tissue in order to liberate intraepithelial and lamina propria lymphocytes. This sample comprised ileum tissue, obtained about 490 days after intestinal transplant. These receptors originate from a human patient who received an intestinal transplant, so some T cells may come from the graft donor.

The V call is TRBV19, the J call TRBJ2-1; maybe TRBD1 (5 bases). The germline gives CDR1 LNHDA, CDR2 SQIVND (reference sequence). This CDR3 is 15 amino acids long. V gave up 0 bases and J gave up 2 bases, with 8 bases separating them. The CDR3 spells CASSIDLTAYNEQFF. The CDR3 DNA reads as TGTGCCAGTAGTATAGATTTGACAGCCTACAATGAGCAGTTCTTC.

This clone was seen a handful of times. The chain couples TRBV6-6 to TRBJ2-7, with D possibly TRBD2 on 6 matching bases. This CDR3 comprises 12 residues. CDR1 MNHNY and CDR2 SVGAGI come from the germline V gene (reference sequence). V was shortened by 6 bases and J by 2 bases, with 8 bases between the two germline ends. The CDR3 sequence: CASSRGTYEQYF. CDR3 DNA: TGTGCCAGCAGCCGCGGGACCTACGAGCAGTACTTC.

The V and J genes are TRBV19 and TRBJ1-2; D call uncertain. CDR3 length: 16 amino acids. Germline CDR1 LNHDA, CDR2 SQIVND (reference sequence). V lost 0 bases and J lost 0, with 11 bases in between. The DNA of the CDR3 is TGTGCCAGTAGTATAGATCGCGGCAGATCTAACTATGGCTACACCTTC. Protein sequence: CASSIDRGRSNYGYTF.

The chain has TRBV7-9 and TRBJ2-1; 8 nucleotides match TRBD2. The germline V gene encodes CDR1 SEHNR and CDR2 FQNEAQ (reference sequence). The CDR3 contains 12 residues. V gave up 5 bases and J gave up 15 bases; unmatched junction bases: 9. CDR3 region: CASSPDSGKTFF. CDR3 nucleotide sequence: TGTGCCAGCAGCCCCGATAGCGGGAAGACGTTCTTC. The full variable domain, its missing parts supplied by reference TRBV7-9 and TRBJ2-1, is DTGVSQNPRHKITKRGQNVTFRCDPISEHNRLYWYRQTLGQGPEFLTYFQNEAQLEKSRLLSDRFSAERPKGSFSTLEIQRTEQGDSAMYLCASSPDSGKTFFGPGTRLTVL.

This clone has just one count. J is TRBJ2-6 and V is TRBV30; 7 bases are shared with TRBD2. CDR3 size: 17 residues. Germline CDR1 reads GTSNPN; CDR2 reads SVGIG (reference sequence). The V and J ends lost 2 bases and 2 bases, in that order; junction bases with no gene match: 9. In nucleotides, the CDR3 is TGTGCCTGGAGTCTCAGAGTTGGACTAGCTGGGGCCAACGTCCTGACTTTC. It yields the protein CAWSLRVGLAGANVLTF.

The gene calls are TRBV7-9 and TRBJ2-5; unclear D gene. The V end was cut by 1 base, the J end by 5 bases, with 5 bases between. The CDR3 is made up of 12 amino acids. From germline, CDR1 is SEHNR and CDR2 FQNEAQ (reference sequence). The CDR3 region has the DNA TGTGCCAGCAGCTTAGTCCGGGAGACCCAGTACTTC. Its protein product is CASSLVRETQYF. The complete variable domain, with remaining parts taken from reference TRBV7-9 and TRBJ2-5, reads DTGVSQNPRHKITKRGQNVTFRCDPISEHNRLYWYRQTLGQGPEFLTYFQNEAQLEKSRLLSDRFSAERPKGSFSTLEIQRTEQGDSAMYLCASSLVRETQYFGPGTRLLVL.

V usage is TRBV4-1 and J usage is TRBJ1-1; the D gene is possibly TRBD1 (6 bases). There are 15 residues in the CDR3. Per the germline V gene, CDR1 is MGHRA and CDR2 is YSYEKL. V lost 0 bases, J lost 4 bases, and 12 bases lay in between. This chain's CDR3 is CASSQEAGVVTEAFF. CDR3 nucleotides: TGCGCCAGCAGCCAAGAGGCAGGGGTGGTCACTGAAGCTTTCTTT.

This chain's CDR3 is CASSLTGTDTQYF. The CDR3, as DNA: TGTGCCAGCAGCTTAACAGGCACAGATACGCAGTATTTT. V usage is TRBV7-3 and J usage is TRBJ2-3, with D hard to call. The germline V gene has CDR1 SGHTA and CDR2 FQGTGA. The CDR3 sequence is 13 residues long. The V gene lost 0 bases and the J gene lost 1 base, with 2 bases spanning the gap.

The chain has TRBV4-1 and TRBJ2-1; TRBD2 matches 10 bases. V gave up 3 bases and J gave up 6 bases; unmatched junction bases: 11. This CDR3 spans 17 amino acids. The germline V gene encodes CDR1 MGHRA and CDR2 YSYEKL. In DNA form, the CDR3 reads TGCGCCAGCAGCCATCCCAGCGGGAGGGCCGTAGGCAATGAGCAGTTCTTC. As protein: CASSHPSGRAVGNEQFF.

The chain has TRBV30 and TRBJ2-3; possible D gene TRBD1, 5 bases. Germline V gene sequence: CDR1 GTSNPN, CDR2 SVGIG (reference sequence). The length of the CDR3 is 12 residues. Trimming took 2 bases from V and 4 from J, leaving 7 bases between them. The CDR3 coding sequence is TGTGCCTGGAGTACAGGTTCAGATACGCAGTATTTT. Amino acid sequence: CAWSTGSDTQYF. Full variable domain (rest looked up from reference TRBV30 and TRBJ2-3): SQTIHQWPATLVQPVGSPLSLECTVEGTSNPNLYWYRQAAGRGLQLLFYSVGIGQISSEVPQNLSASRPQDRQFILSSKKLLLSDSGFYLCAWSTGSDTQYFGPGTRLTVL.

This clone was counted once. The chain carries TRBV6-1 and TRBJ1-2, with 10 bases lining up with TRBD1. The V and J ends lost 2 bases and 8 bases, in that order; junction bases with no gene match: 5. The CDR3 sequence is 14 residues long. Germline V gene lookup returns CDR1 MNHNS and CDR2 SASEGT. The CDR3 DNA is TGTGCCAGCAGTGAAAGGGGACAGGGGTTCGGCTACACCTTC. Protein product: CASSERGQGFGYTF.

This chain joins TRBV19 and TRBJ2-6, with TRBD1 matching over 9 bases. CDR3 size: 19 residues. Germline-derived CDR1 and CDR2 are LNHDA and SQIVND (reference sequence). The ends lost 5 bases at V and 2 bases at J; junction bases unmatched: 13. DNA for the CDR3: TGTGCCAGTAGTCCGGGGACAGGGATTCTAACGGCTGGGGCCAACGTCCTGACTTTC. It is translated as CASSPGTGILTAGANVLTF.

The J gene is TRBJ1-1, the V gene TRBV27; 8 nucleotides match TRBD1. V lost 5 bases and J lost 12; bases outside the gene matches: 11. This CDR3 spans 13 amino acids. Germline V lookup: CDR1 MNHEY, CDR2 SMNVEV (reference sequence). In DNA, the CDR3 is TGTGCCAGCAGTCTATTACCGACAGGGGTAACTTTCTTT. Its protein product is CASSLLPTGVTFF.

CDR3: CASSLTTAEAFF. The CDR3 DNA sequence: TGTGCCAGCAGCTTGACAACCGCTGAAGCTTTCTTT. The chain is built from TRBV7-2 and TRBJ1-1; unclear D gene. Germline values: CDR1 SGHTA, CDR2 FQGNSA. The length of the CDR3 is 12 residues. Trimming removed 3 bases from V and 6 bases from J, with 8 bases in between.

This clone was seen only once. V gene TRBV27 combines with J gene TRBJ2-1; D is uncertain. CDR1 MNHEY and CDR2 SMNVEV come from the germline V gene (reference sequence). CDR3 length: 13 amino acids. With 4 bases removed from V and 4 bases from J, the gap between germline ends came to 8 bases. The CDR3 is CASSSSLYNEQFF. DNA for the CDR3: TGTGCCAGCAGTTCTTCACTGTACAATGAGCAGTTCTTC.

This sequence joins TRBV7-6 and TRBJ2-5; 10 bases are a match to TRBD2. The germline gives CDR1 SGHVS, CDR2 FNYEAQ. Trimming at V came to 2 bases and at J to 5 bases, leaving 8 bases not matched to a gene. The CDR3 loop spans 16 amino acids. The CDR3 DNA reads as TGTGCCAGCAGCTTAAGGTCTAGCGGGAGCAGGGAGACCCAGTACTTC. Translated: CASSLRSSGSRETQYF.

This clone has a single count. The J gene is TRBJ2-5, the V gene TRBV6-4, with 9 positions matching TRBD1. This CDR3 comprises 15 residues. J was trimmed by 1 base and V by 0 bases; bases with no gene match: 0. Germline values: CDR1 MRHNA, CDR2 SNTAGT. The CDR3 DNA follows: TGTGCCAGCAGTGACTCGACAGGGGGCCAAGAGACCCAGTACTTC. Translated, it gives CASSDSTGGQETQYF.

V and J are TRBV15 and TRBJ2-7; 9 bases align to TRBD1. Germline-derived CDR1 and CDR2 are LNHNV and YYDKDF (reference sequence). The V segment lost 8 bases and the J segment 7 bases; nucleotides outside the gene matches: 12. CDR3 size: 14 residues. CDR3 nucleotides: TGTGCCACCGCCTCAGGACAGGGGAGGTTGGAGCAGTACTTC. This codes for CATASGQGRLEQYF.